The T cell receptor (beta chain) described here comes from a study of cytomegalovirus exposure and HLA in healthy donors. Findings and limits, study-wide: The authors judged a highly shared variant cluster likely a sequencing artifact.

PCR amplification relied on 60 Vbeta primers (plus 13 Jbeta primers). Profiled with immunoSEQ multiplex PCR; TCRdb holds only in-frame clones, not every one. The data contain approximately 260,000 clones, approximately 85% of them singletons. When sampled, the donors appeared nominally healthy, though they likely had unrecorded immune exposures. A note on this clone: As yet, its antigen is unknown.

Sequencing was carried out using PBMCs. The TCR sequence derives from a woman in her thirties or forties in good health and CMV-seropositive.

The CDR3 here is CAWSAGTADTIYF. In DNA form, the CDR3 reads TGTGCCTGGTCGGCCGGGACTGCAGACACCATATATTTT. The chain recombines TRBV30 with TRBJ1-3; D is perhaps TRBD1 (5 bases). CDR1 GTSNPN and CDR2 SVGIG come from the germline V gene (reference sequence). The ends were cut back, 5 bases at V and 8 bases at J, with 16 bases in the middle. The CDR3 is 13 residues long.